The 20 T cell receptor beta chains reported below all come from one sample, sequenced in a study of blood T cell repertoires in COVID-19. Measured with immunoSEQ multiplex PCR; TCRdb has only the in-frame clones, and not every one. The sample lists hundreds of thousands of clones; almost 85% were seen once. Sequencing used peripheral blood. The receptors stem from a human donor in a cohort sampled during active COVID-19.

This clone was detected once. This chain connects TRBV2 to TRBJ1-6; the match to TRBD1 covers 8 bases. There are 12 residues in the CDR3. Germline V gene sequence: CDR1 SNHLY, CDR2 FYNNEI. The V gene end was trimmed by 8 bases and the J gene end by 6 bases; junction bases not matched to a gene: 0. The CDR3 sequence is CASDRGNSPLHF. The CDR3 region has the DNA TGTGCCAGCGACAGGGGTAATTCACCCCTCCACTTT. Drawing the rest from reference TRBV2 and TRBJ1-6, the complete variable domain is EPEVTQTPSHQVTQMGQEVILRCVPISNHLYFYWYRQILGQKVEFLVSFYNNEISEKSEIFDDQFSVERPDGSNFTLKIRSTKLEDSAMYFCASDRGNSPLHFGNGTRLTVT.

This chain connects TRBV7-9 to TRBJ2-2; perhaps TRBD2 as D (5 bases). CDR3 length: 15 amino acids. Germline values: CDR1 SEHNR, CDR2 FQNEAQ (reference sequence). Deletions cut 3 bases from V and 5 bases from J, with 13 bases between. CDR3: CASSLRRGRTGELFF. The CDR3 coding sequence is TGTGCCAGCAGCTTGAGACGGGGTAGGACCGGGGAGCTGTTTTTT.

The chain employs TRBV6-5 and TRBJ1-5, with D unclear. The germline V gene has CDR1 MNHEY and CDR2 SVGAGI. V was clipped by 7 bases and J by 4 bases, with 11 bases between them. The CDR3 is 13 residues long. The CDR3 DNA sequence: TGTGCCAGCAAGGTAACACTAAATCAGCCCCAGCATTTT. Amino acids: CASKVTLNQPQHF.

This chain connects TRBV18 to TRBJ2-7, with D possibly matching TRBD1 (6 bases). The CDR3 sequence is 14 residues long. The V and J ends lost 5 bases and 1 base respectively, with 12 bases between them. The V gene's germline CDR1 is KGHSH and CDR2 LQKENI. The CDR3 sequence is CASSITGQSYEQYF. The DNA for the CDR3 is TGTGCCAGCTCAATAACGGGACAATCCTACGAGCAGTACTTC. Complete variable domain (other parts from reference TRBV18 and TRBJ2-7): NAGVMQNPRHLVRRRGQEARLRCSPMKGHSHVYWYRQLPEEGLKFMVYLQKENIIDESGMPKERFSAEFPKEGPSILRIQQVVRGDSAAYFCASSITGQSYEQYFGPGTRLTVT.

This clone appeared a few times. The chain's CDR3 is CASSPFGALEGANVLTF. Here the CDR3 DNA reads TGTGCCAGCTCACCATTTGGGGCATTAGAGGGGGCCAACGTCCTGACTTTC. The chain carries TRBV18 and TRBJ2-6; a weak D match, TRBD1 (5 bases). Germline V gene lookup returns CDR1 KGHSH and CDR2 LQKENI. Trimming took 2 bases from V and 4 from J, leaving 15 bases between them. The CDR3 is 17 residues long.

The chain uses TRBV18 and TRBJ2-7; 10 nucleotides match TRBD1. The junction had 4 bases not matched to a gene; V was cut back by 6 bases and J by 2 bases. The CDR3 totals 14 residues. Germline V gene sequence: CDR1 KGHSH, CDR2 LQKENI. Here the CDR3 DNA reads TGTGCCAGCTCTCCCGGGACAGGGGCCTACGAGCAGTACTTC. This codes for CASSPGTGAYEQYF.

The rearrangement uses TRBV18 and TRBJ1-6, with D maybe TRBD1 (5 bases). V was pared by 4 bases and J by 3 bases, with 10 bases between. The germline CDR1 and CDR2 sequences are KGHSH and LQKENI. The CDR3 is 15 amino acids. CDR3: CASSQTVSYNSPLHF. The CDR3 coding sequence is TGTGCCAGCTCACAGACAGTAAGCTATAATTCACCCCTCCACTTT.

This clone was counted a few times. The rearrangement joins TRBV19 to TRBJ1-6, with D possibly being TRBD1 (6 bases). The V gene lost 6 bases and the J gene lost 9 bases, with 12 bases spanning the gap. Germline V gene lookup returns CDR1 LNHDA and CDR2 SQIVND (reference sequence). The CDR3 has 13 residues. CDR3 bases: TGTGCCAGTAGACCAACAGGGAGTTCACCCCTCCACTTT. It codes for CASRPTGSSPLHF.

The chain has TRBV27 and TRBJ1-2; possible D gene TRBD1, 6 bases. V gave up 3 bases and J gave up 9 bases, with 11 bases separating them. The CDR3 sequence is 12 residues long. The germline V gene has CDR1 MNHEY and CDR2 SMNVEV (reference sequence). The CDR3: CASSFRGKSYTF. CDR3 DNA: TGTGCCAGCAGTTTCAGGGGAAAGAGCTACACCTTC.

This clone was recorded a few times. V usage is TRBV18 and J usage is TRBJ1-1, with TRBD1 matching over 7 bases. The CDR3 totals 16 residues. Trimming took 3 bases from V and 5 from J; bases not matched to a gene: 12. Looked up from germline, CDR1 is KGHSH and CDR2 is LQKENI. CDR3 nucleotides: TGTGCCAGCTCACCCGGGGACAGTCTTTTGGAGACTGAAGCTTTCTTT. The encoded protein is CASSPGDSLLETEAFF.

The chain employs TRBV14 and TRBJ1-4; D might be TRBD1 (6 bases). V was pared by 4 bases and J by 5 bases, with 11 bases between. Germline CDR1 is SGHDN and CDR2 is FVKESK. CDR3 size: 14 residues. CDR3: CASSRPQGNEKLFF. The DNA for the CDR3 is TGTGCCAGCAGCCGCCCCCAGGGGAATGAAAAACTGTTTTTT.

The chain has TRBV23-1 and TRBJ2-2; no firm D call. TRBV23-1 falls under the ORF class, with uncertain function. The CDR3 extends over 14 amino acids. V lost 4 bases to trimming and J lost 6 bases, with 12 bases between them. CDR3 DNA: TGCGCCAGCAGTCTTTACAGACACTCCGGGGAGCTGTTTTTT. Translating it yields CASSLYRHSGELFF.

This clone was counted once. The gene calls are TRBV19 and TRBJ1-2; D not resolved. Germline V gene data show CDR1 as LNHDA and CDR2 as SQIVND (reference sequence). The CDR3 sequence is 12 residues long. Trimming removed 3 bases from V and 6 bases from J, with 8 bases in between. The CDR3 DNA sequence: TGTGCCAGTAGTATTCCAGGCCATGGCTACACCTTC. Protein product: CASSIPGHGYTF.

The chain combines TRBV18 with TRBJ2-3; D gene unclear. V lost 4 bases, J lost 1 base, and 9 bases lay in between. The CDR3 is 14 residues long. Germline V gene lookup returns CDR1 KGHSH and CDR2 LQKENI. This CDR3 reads CASSRASRTDTQYF. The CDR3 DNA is TGTGCCAGCTCACGGGCGAGTCGCACAGATACGCAGTATTTT.

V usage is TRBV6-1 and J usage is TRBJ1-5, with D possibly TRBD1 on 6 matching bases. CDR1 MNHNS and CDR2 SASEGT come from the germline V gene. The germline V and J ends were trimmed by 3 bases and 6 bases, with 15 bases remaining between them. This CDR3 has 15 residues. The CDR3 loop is CASSELGGAAQPQHF. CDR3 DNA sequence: TGTGCCAGCAGTGAGCTAGGGGGGGCGGCTCAGCCCCAGCATTTT.

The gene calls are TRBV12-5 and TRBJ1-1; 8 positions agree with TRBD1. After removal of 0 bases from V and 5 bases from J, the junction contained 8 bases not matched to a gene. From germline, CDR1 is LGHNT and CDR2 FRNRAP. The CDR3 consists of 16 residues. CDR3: CASGLVMAGGRTEAFF. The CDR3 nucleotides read TGTGCTAGTGGTTTGGTAATGGCAGGGGGCCGGACTGAAGCTTTCTTT.

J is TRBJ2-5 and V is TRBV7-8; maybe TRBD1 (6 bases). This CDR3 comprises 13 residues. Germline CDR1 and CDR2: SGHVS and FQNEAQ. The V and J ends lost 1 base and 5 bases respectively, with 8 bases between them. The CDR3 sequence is CASSLGRGETQYF. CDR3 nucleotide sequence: TGTGCCAGCAGCTTAGGCAGGGGTGAGACCCAGTACTTC.

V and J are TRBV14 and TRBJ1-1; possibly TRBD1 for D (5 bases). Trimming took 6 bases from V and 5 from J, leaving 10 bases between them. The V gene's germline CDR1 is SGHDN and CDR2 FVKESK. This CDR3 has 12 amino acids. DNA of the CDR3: TGTGCCAGCAGTAAGGGGAGGACTGAAGCTTTCTTT. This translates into CASSKGRTEAFF.

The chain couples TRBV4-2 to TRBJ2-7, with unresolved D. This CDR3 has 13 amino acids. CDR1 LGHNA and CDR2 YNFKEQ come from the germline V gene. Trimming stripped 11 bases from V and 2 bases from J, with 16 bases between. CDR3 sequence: CAVAITGAYEQYF. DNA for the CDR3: TGTGCCGTGGCGATAACCGGAGCCTACGAGCAGTACTTC.

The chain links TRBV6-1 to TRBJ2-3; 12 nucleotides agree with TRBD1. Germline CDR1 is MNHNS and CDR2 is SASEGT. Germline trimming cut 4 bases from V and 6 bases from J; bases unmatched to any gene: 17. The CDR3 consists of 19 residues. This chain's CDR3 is CASSAKIGGQGAKTDTQYF. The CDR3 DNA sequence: TGTGCCAGCAGTGCTAAAATAGGGGGACAGGGGGCAAAGACGGATACGCAGTATTTT.